This T cell receptor beta chain stems from a study of blood T cells in healthy people across ages. The CDR3 is 16 amino acids. The V and J ends lost 2 bases and 3 bases, in that order; junction bases with no gene match: 11. CDR1 is DFQATT, CDR2 SNEGSKA, per germline (reference sequence). This clonotype was seen a few times. Through a sample-barcoded 5' primer and a J-beta primer mix, a second PCR was run for roughly 6 to 11 cycles. A template-switch adaptor containing 12 random nucleotides labeled each cDNA molecule. TCRdb reanalysed the 5' RACE reads using MiXCR and keeps one entry per CDR3 protein. In the table there are more than 800,000 distinct CDR3 sequences, 29% of which are singletons. Those donating, healthy Caucasian individuals from Russia, were aged roughly 6 to 90. Donors each provided about 10 milliliters of peripheral blood.

The sequence came from a woman older than 75 in good health. Sequencing was carried out using blood. V is TRBV20-1 and J is TRBJ2-3, with 7 bases identical to TRBD2. CDR3 sequence reads: CSARSVSGGTTDTQYF. CDR3 in DNA: TGCAGTGCTAGATCAGTGTCGGGAGGAACGACAGATACGCAGTATTTT.